The source of this T cell receptor (beta chain) is a study of breast tumors, draining lymph nodes, adjacent tissues. The CDR3 sequence is 13 residues long. V lost 1 base to trimming and J lost 2 bases, with 6 bases between them. Germline loops: CDR1 DFQATT, CDR2 SNEGSKA (reference sequence). TCRdb re-called the multiplex PCR reads with MiXCR, one entry per CDR3 protein. Of under 300,000 distinct CDR3 sequences listed, around 34% are singletons. The lymph nodes were axillary draining lymph nodes from breast cancer patients. Study-wide results and limits: Compared with lymph nodes, tumors were less diverse; compared with nontumor tissue, more. Tumor and nontumor repertoires were significantly more similar in luminal-like than in basal-like breast cancer. Tumor T cell lymph node origin was a supported hypothesis, not proven.

Ten or more counts support this clonotype. What it recognizes is unknown. The V gene is TRBV20-1, the J gene TRBJ1-5, with D perhaps TRBD1 (5 bases). The specimen was axillary lymph node tissue. This TCR was sampled from a female donor with breast cancer. Some clones in this sample may be carry-over from other donors' samples. DNA of the CDR3: TGCAGTGCTAGAGCACAGGGCAATCAGCCCCAGCATTTT. Translating it yields CSARAQGNQPQHF.